This T cell receptor beta chain came from a study of early T cells in non-severe SARS-CoV-2 infection. Turning to the study itself: Sequenced bulk RNA came from whole blood that was unsorted, and chains were unpaired. Broader study findings: Clonotype matching in VDJdb favored anti-spike CD8 responses and did not capture private and CD4 specificities.

TCRdb re-called the 5' RACE reads through MiXCR, storing one row per CDR3 protein. The sample lists about 98,000 distinct CDR3 sequences, 11% seen once, with around 4.7% in the top ten. This clonotype was observed at least ten times. The antigen is undetermined. Specimen: whole blood. The receptor was isolated from an adult who was a healthcare worker with PCR-confirmed SARS-CoV-2 infection or an uninfected control (not recorded which).

The CDR3 loop is CASSSIDKNTEAFF. In DNA form, the CDR3 reads TGTGCCAGCAGCTCCATTGACAAGAACACTGAAGCTTTCTTT. The genes are TRBV7-9 and TRBJ1-1, with D uncertain. Germline CDR1 and CDR2: SEHNR and FQNEAQ (reference sequence). The CDR3 is made up of 14 amino acids. V gave up 4 bases and J gave up 1 base, with 10 bases separating them.